Below, 32 T cell receptor beta chains from the same sample are listed, as sequenced in a study of identical twins (dated by TCRdb to 2016 to 2017). Receptors were amplified or captured by 5' RACE. Sequenced using an Illumina HiSeq 2000. TCRdb ran its own pipeline on the public reads, namely fastp trimming at Q25 and MiXCR clone calling, and kept in-frame beta chains. Rows with one shared CDR3 protein collapse into an entry with the most common genes and DNA. For this sample the table gives under 400,000 distinct CDR3 sequences, of which approximately 8.8% were detected only once. 8% to 10% of the sample goes to the ten largest clones. Material for sequencing was naive T cells sorted from blood. In the paper's terms, the cell subset or site label means: cells isolated with a human naive T-cell isolation kit. These receptor sequences come from a woman aged 45-65 years in good health.

This clonotype was counted many times. The rearrangement links TRBV4-1 to TRBJ2-1; D is unclear. The CDR3 totals 14 residues. The germline CDR1 and CDR2 sequences are MGHRA and YSYEKL. Trimming left V 1 base short and J 5 bases short, with 9 bases between. The CDR3: CASSQVRRNNEQFF. The CDR3 coding sequence is TGCGCCAGCAGCCAAGTTCGACGGAACAATGAGCAGTTCTTC.

The chain links TRBV20-1 to TRBJ2-3; 8 bases are shared with TRBD2. V dropped 1 base and J dropped 4; count of bases not matched to a gene: 7. This CDR3 contains 15 residues. The germline CDR1 and CDR2 sequences are DFQATT and SNEGSKA (reference sequence). This CDR3 reads CSARVGGGRPDTQYF. The CDR3 DNA reads TGCAGTGCTAGAGTCGGGGGGGGCCGGCCAGATACGCAGTATTTT.

This clonotype was observed a handful of times. The V gene is TRBV3-1, the J gene TRBJ2-7; a weak D match, TRBD2 (6 bases). CDR3 size: 14 residues. Germline loops: CDR1 LGHDT, CDR2 YNNKEL (reference sequence). V lost 1 base and J lost 6, with 13 bases in between. The CDR3 loop reads CASSQVGGKGEQYF. The CDR3 region has the DNA TGTGCCAGCAGCCAAGTGGGGGGAAAGGGCGAGCAGTACTTC.

This chain joins TRBV5-1 and TRBJ2-3; TRBD1 agrees at 8 bases. This CDR3 spans 15 amino acids. J was trimmed by 5 bases and V by 2 bases; bases with no gene match: 7. Germline loops: CDR1 SGHRS, CDR2 YFSETQ. The CDR3 reads CASSFQGAAGDTQYF. The CDR3 DNA sequence: TGCGCCAGCAGCTTTCAGGGGGCCGCGGGAGATACGCAGTATTTT.

Only a few counts were recorded for this clonotype. The V call is TRBV13, the J call TRBJ2-4, with a weak D call TRBD2 (5 bases). Germline V lookup: CDR1 PRHDT, CDR2 FYEKMQ (reference sequence). The V gene lost 5 bases and the J gene lost 13 bases, with 21 bases spanning the gap. This CDR3 comprises 14 residues. CDR3 DNA sequence: TGTGCCAGCAGCGTTACCCGGGAATCGTTTAAACAGTACTTC. Its protein product is CASSVTRESFKQYF.

The chain uses TRBV12-3 or TRBV12-4 and TRBJ2-7; D is unresolved. V was cut by 3 bases and J by 8 bases, with 11 bases left in between. The CDR3 loop spans 12 amino acids. As DNA, the CDR3 is TGTGCCAGCAGTTTTGGCGGACGTAAGCAGTACTTC. This sequence encodes CASSFGGRKQYF.

This clonotype showed up just a few times. V is TRBV20-1 and J is TRBJ2-7, with 7 bases lining up with TRBD2. From germline, CDR1 is DFQATT and CDR2 SNEGSKA (reference sequence). J gave up 3 bases and V 5 bases, and 7 bases lay outside the gene matches. The CDR3 extends over 13 amino acids. The CDR3 DNA is TGCAGTGCTCCGCCTAGCGGAAGCTACGAGCAGTACTTC. Translation: CSAPPSGSYEQYF.

This clonotype was counted at least ten times. The rearrangement links TRBV11-2 to TRBJ2-3; D possibly corresponds to TRBD1 (5 bases). The length of the CDR3 is 17 residues. CDR1 SGHAT and CDR2 FQNNGV come from the germline V gene. The V end lost 5 bases, the J end lost 0 bases, and 18 bases lay between the germline ends. This CDR3 is CASSPGGAIPSTDTQYF. The CDR3 region has the DNA TGTGCCAGCAGCCCGGGTGGGGCCATTCCAAGCACAGATACGCAGTATTTT.

The sample holds many counts of this clonotype. The V call is TRBV7-8, the J call TRBJ1-1; weak D call: TRBD1 (5 bases). V shed 0 bases and J shed 3 bases, with 8 bases lying between them. The CDR3 covers 14 residues. The germline CDR1 and CDR2 sequences are SGHVS and FQNEAQ. In DNA form, the CDR3 reads TGTGCCAGCAGCTTAGCAGGGGTCGACACTGAAGCTTTCTTT. Translated, it gives CASSLAGVDTEAFF.

The J gene is TRBJ2-1, the V gene TRBV12-3 or TRBV12-4; 11 bases match TRBD2. The CDR3 runs 17 residues. V trimming: 0 bases; J trimming: 5 bases; junction bases outside the gene matches: 6. The CDR3: CASSLAFRGLADNEQFF. The CDR3 DNA follows: TGTGCCAGCAGTTTAGCCTTTAGGGGACTAGCGGACAATGAGCAGTTCTTC.

V and J are TRBV21-1 and TRBJ1-5; the table's D call TRBD1 went unverified against the DNA. TRBV21-1 is recorded as a pseudogene. The CDR3 sequence is 18 residues long. The CDR3 nucleotides are TGTGCCAGCAGCCCCTTGCATACAGGGAAGCGGAGCAATCAGCCCCAGCATTTT. It codes for CASSPLHTGKRSNQPQHF.

This clonotype was counted many times. This chain links TRBV3-1 with TRBJ2-3, with 12 bases lining up with TRBD2. The V gene end was trimmed by 1 base and the J gene end by 3 bases; junction bases not matched to a gene: 2. The CDR3 has 16 amino acids. Looked up from germline, CDR1 is LGHDT and CDR2 is YNNKEL (reference sequence). The CDR3 loop is CASSQGTSGKTDTQYF. CDR3 in DNA: TGTGCCAGCAGCCAAGGGACTAGCGGGAAGACAGATACGCAGTATTTT.

The chain has TRBV30 and TRBJ1-2; the D is unclear. This CDR3 spans 14 amino acids. V shed 0 bases and J shed 4 bases, with 12 bases lying between them. Germline V gene sequence: CDR1 GTSNPN, CDR2 SVGIG (reference sequence). CDR3 bases: TGTGCCTGGAGTGTAAAGGCGGCCGGCTATGGCTACACCTTC. It yields the protein CAWSVKAAGYGYTF.

The genes are TRBV12-3 or TRBV12-4 and TRBJ2-1, with a weak D call TRBD2 (6 bases). Trimming took 6 bases from V and 4 from J, leaving 19 bases between them. The CDR3 is made up of 16 amino acids. The CDR3 spells CASSPVTGSSYNEQFF. As DNA, the CDR3 is TGTGCCAGCAGCCCCGTGACCGGGAGTTCGTACAATGAGCAGTTCTTC.

The chain recombines TRBV3-1 with TRBJ2-1, with no clear D. V was trimmed by 5 bases and J by 7 bases, leaving 9 bases between them. The CDR3 extends over 12 amino acids. Germline-derived CDR1 and CDR2 are LGHDT and YNNKEL (reference sequence). In nucleotides, the CDR3 is TGTGCCAGCAGCTATGGAAGGAATGAGCAGTTCTTC. Its translation: CASSYGRNEQFF.

There are many counts of this clonotype. This sequence joins TRBV29-1 and TRBJ2-7; D might be TRBD1 (5 bases). V gave up 1 base and J gave up 3 bases, with 13 bases separating them. Germline V CDR1 and CDR2: SQVTM, ANQGSEA. This CDR3 is 14 amino acids long. CDR3 amino acids: CSVEVRGLGYEQYF. CDR3 coding DNA: TGCAGCGTTGAAGTAAGGGGTCTGGGCTACGAGCAGTACTTC.

The rearrangement uses TRBV27 and TRBJ2-1, with TRBD1 matching 8 bases. The CDR3 is 15 amino acids. Germline CDR1 reads MNHEY; CDR2 reads SMNVEV (reference sequence). V lost 5 bases and J lost 5; bases outside the gene matches: 8. In DNA form, the CDR3 reads TGTGCCAGCAGTCCCGGGACAGGCGGACACAATGAGCAGTTCTTC. Its translation: CASSPGTGGHNEQFF.

The table lists this clonotype with a few counts. The genes are TRBV5-1 and TRBJ1-1; D remains ambiguous. Trimming cost V 5 bases and J 5 bases, with 10 bases left between them. The CDR3 contains 12 residues. Germline CDR1 reads SGHRS; CDR2 reads YFSETQ. The CDR3 loop is CASRSQETEAFF. The CDR3 nucleotides read TGCGCCAGCAGATCCCAGGAGACTGAAGCTTTCTTT.

This clonotype was recorded at least ten times. V gene TRBV29-1 combines with J gene TRBJ2-7; the D is unclear. Germline assignment: CDR1 SQVTM and CDR2 ANQGSEA. V lost 5 bases, J lost 6 bases, and 11 bases lay in between. This CDR3 comprises 11 residues. Here the CDR3 DNA reads TGCAGCGTTCTGACGGGCCTCGAGCAGTACTTC. Translation: CSVLTGLEQYF.

This clonotype has more than one count but fewer than ten. The chain joins TRBV10-3 to TRBJ2-1; the match to TRBD2 covers 9 bases. The CDR3 loop spans 13 amino acids. Unmatched junction bases numbered 6, after V lost 7 bases and J lost 8 bases. Germline-derived CDR1 and CDR2 are ENHRY and SYGVKD. The CDR3 DNA reads TGTGCCATCAAGGCGGGAGGGCCTGATGAGCAGTTCTTC. The encoded protein is CAIKAGGPDEQFF.

This sequence joins TRBV25-1 and TRBJ2-3; D gene uncertain. CDR1 MGHDK and CDR2 SYGVNS come from the germline V gene. This CDR3 is 13 amino acids long. V lost 3 bases and J 6 bases, leaving 10 bases between the germline ends. CDR3 protein: CASSDFQWDTQYF. CDR3 nucleotide sequence: TGTGCCAGCAGTGATTTTCAGTGGGATACGCAGTATTTT.

The chain is built from TRBV12-3 or TRBV12-4 and TRBJ2-1; the match to TRBD2 covers 11 bases. The CDR3 has 16 amino acids. The J segment lost 10 bases and the V segment lost 7 bases, leaving 15 bases of the junction unmatched. CDR3: CASTSLPGLAGMEQFF. In DNA form, the CDR3 reads TGTGCCAGCACCTCCCTCCCCGGACTAGCGGGCATGGAGCAGTTCTTC.

This clonotype was observed at least ten times. The J gene is TRBJ2-3, the V gene TRBV12-3 or TRBV12-4; TRBD2 matches at 13 bases. V shed 6 bases, J shed 2 bases, and the junction held 23 bases outside the gene matches. CDR3 length equals 22 residues. In nucleotides, the CDR3 is TGTGCCAGCAGCAAGTTTTCCCGGAGGACTAGCGGGAGTCGCCTCTTCACAGATACGCAGTATTTT. It yields the protein CASSKFSRRTSGSRLFTDTQYF.

This clonotype was counted many times. V and J are TRBV4-1 and TRBJ2-1; D might be TRBD2 (6 bases). The germline gives CDR1 MGHRA, CDR2 YSYEKL. V was shortened by 5 bases and J by 0 bases, with 11 bases between the two germline ends. CDR3 size: 15 residues. The chain's CDR3 is CASSFRLVSYNEQFF. The CDR3 nucleotides are TGCGCCAGCAGCTTCCGACTAGTCTCCTACAATGAGCAGTTCTTC.

This clonotype was observed many times. The V call is TRBV4-1, the J call TRBJ2-7; D remains unclear. V was clipped by 0 bases and J by 1 base, with 22 bases between them. Germline loops: CDR1 MGHRA, CDR2 YSYEKL. CDR3 length: 19 residues. The CDR3 DNA follows: TGCGCCAGCAGCCAAGAAGAAATTCTAGGGTTTTCTGCATCCTACGAGCAGTACTTC. Protein sequence: CASSQEEILGFSASYEQYF.

The genes are TRBV4-2 and TRBJ2-1; TRBD2 aligns across 11 bases. Germline CDR1 is LGHNA and CDR2 is YNFKEQ. This CDR3 has 15 amino acids. V lost 3 bases and J lost 4; bases outside the gene matches: 2. The CDR3 DNA follows: TGTGCCAGCAGCCAGATAGCGGGAGGGTACAATGAGCAGTTCTTC. Translation gives CASSQIAGGYNEQFF.

The V call is TRBV29-1, the J call TRBJ2-1; D gene ambiguous. The CDR3 length is 12 residues. The V gene lost 1 base and the J gene lost 10 bases, with 11 bases spanning the gap. Germline assignment: CDR1 SQVTM and CDR2 ANQGSEA. The CDR3 DNA follows: TGCAGCGTTGAAGCCCCAAATGGGGAGCAGTTCTTC. It translates to CSVEAPNGEQFF.

This clonotype was seen only a few times. In DNA, the CDR3 is TGCAGTGCTAGAGGGGGACTAGCGGGAGGGCCAAATACGCAGTATTTT. Amino acid sequence: CSARGGLAGGPNTQYF. The chain combines TRBV20-1 with TRBJ2-3, with 16 bases fitting TRBD2. This CDR3 region has 16 residues. The junction had 5 bases not matched to a gene; V was cut back by 1 base and J by 7 bases. Germline lookup yields CDR1 DFQATT and CDR2 SNEGSKA (reference sequence).

Concerning this clonotype: A clone one base away is much larger, so this may be a read error. This rearrangement joins TRBV4-1 to TRBJ2-1; 10 bases match TRBD2. The V gene end was trimmed by 4 bases and the J gene end by 6 bases; junction bases not matched to a gene: 6. The CDR3 covers 15 residues. The germline V gene has CDR1 MGHRA and CDR2 YSYEKL. The CDR3 here is CASSLLGLAVNEQFF. The DNA for the CDR3 is TGCGCCAGCAGCCTACTCGGACTAGCGGTCAATGAGCAGTTCTTC.

This clonotype was counted between two and nine times. The chain employs TRBV24-1 and TRBJ2-1; 8 nucleotides line up with TRBD2. From germline, CDR1 is KGHDR and CDR2 SFDVKD. CDR3 length: 14 residues. V gave up 3 bases and J gave up 8 bases; unmatched junction bases: 5. CDR3 region: CATSDRAGVYEQFF. CDR3 nucleotide sequence: TGTGCCACCAGTGATAGAGCGGGAGTATATGAGCAGTTCTTC.

This clonotype was seen a handful of times. CDR3 coding DNA: TGTGCCAGCACCCCGGGACTAGTCAACAATGAGCAGTTCTTC. It encodes CASTPGLVNNEQFF. V and J are TRBV27 and TRBJ2-1, with 8 bases matching TRBD2. This CDR3 spans 14 amino acids. Germline assignment: CDR1 MNHEY and CDR2 SMNVEV (reference sequence). V lost 7 bases to trimming and J lost 5 bases; unmatched junction nucleotides: 7.

In this sample, this clonotype turned up a few times. The chain uses TRBV12-3 or TRBV12-4 and TRBJ2-7, with a tentative D call TRBD1 (6 bases). V gave up 4 bases and J gave up 7 bases, with 17 bases separating them. The CDR3 length is 14 residues. The CDR3 DNA is TGTGCCAGCAGTTCGAACAGGGTCTCCGATGAGCAGTACGTC. Translation: CASSSNRVSDEQYV.